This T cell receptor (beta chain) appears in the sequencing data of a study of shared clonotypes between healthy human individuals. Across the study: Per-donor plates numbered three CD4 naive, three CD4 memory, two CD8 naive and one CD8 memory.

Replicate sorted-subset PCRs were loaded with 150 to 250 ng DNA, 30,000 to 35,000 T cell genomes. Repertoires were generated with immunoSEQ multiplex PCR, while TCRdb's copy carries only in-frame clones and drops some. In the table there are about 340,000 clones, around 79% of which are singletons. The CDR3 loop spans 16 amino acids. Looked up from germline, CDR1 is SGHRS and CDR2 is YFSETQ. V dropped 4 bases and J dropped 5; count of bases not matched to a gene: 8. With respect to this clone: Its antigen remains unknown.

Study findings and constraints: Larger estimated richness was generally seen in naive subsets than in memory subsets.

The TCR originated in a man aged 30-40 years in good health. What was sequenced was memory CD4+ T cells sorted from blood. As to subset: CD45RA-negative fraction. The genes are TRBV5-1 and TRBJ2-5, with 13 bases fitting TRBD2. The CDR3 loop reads CASSDGLAGEGETQYF. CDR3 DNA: TGCGCCAGCAGCGATGGACTAGCGGGAGAGGGGGAGACCCAGTACTTC.